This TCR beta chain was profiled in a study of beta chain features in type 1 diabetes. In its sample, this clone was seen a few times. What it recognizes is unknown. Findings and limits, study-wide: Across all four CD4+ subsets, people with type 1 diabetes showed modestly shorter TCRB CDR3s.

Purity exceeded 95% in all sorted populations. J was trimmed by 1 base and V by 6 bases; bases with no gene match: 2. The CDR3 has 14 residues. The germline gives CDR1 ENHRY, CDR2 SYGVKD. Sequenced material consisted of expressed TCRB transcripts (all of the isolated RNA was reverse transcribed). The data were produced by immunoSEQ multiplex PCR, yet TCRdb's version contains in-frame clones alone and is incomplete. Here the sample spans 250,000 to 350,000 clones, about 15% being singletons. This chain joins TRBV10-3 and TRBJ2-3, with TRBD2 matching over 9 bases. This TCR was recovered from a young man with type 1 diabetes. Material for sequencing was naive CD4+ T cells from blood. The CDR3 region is CAIRAGGGTDTQYF. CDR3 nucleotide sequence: TGTGCCATCAGAGCGGGGGGTGGCACAGATACGCAGTATTTT.